These T cell receptor beta chains were read from a single sample in a study of T-cell memory formation after mild COVID-19. Using its own MiXCR run on the 5' RACE reads, TCRdb lists one record per CDR3 protein. The data contain roughly 350,000 distinct CDR3 sequences, approximately 14% of them singletons. The sample taken for sequencing was PBMCs or a T cell subset sorted from them (not recorded which). The receptors here all came from a young man who had mild COVID-19 (a few samples of this study predate the infection). Cell type and time point are not known. Each CDR3 is given with its conserved first and last residue. Each record gives: clone size, V gene, D gene, J gene, CDR3 protein, CDR3 DNA. D genes are given only for firm matches. The listing skips clone size in some rows; elsewhere it reads once, few, many or a size class.

size: -; V: TRBV4-3; D: -; J: TRBJ2-5; CDR3: CASSPLRGGQETQYF; DNA: TGCGCCAGCAGCCCCCTGAGGGGGGGACAAGAGACCCAGTACTTC
size: -; V: TRBV5-1; D: -; J: TRBJ2-3; CDR3: CASSTSDSTDTQYF; DNA: TGCGCCAGCAGTACCTCGGACAGCACTGATACGCAGTATTTT
size: -; V: TRBV20-1; D: -; J: TRBJ2-1; CDR3: CSAKDQNLYNEQFF; DNA: TGCAGTGCTAAGGATCAGAATCTGTACAATGAGCAGTTCTTC
size: few; V: TRBV6-2/TRBV6-3; D: -; J: TRBJ2-2; CDR3: CASGRTLGDGELFF; DNA: TGTGCCAGTGGCAGGACCCTGGGAGACGGGGAGCTGTTTTTT
size: -; V: TRBV4-2; D: TRBD2; J: TRBJ2-1; CDR3: CASSQSPGGGEQFF; DNA: TGTGCCAGCAGCCAATCGCCGGGCGGGGGTGAGCAGTTCTTC
size: -; V: TRBV20-1; D: -; J: TRBJ1-5; CDR3: CSAIQLGGYSNQPQHF; DNA: TGCAGTGCAATACAGTTGGGGGGGTATAGCAATCAGCCCCAGCATTTT
size: few; V: TRBV20-1; D: -; J: TRBJ2-3; CDR3: CSAREDSEIDTQYF; DNA: TGCAGTGCTAGAGAGGACAGTGAAATTGATACGCAGTATTTT
size: -; V: TRBV7-9; D: -; J: TRBJ1-1; CDR3: CASSLAYRNTEAFF; DNA: TGTGCCAGCAGCTTAGCATACAGGAACACTGAAGCTTTCTTT
size: -; V: TRBV27; D: -; J: TRBJ1-2; CDR3: CASRWSGSYGYTF; DNA: TGTGCCAGCAGATGGTCAGGGAGCTATGGCTACACCTTC
size: -; V: TRBV7-2; D: -; J: TRBJ1-1; CDR3: CASSSHPNTEAFF; DNA: TGTGCCAGCAGCTCGCACCCTAACACTGAAGCTTTCTTT
size: few; V: TRBV5-1; D: TRBD1; J: TRBJ1-6; CDR3: CASSPGTGASSPLHF; DNA: TGCGCCAGCAGTCCCGGGACAGGGGCTTCATCACCCCTCCACTTT
size: many; V: TRBV20-1; D: -; J: TRBJ2-1; CDR3: CSAKSADEQFF; DNA: TGCAGTGCAAAATCGGCGGATGAGCAGTTCTTC
size: -; V: TRBV11-2; D: TRBD2; J: TRBJ2-3; CDR3: CASSPSGGLTDTQYF; DNA: TGTGCCAGCAGCCCTAGCGGGGGCCTCACAGATACGCAGTATTTT
size: -; V: TRBV6-5; D: TRBD2; J: TRBJ2-2; CDR3: CASSYGLAGDTGELFF; DNA: TGTGCCAGCAGTTACGGGCTAGCGGGGGACACCGGGGAGCTGTTTTTT
size: few; V: TRBV2; D: -; J: TRBJ2-1; CDR3: CASRAGRSSYNEQFF; DNA: TGTGCCAGCAGAGCCGGGAGAAGCTCCTACAATGAGCAGTTCTTC
size: many; V: TRBV5-1; D: TRBD2; J: TRBJ2-1; CDR3: CASSFPSGAHNEQFF; DNA: TGCGCCAGCAGCTTTCCTAGCGGGGCACACAATGAGCAGTTCTTC
size: -; V: TRBV7-2; D: TRBD2; J: TRBJ2-1; CDR3: CASSPPLAGSNEQFF; DNA: TGTGCCAGCAGCCCCCCCCTAGCGGGGAGTAATGAGCAGTTCTTC
size: few; V: TRBV5-6; D: -; J: TRBJ2-1; CDR3: CASSEGLPGEGQFF; DNA: TGTGCCAGCAGTGAGGGCCTGCCTGGGGAAGGGCAGTTCTTC